Below are 29 T cell receptor beta chains sequenced from a single sample in a study of PD-L1 blockade in urothelial cancer. Method: immunoSEQ multiplex PCR; TCRdb's copy keeps in-frame clones and lacks some. The sample carries some 52,000 clones, approximately 77% recorded once. Time point specified: pretreatment peripheral blood. Source: PBMCs, taken around atezolizumab (anti-PD-L1) treatment. These receptors were collected from a man aged 65 to 79 with urothelial cancer.

The gene calls are TRBV5-1 and TRBJ2-5; maybe TRBD1 (5 bases). V gave up 2 bases and J gave up 3 bases, with 14 bases separating them. Germline lookup yields CDR1 SGHRS and CDR2 YFSETQ. The CDR3 runs to 15 residues. Here the CDR3 reads CASSLSGAREETQYF. The CDR3 coding sequence is TGCGCCAGCAGCTTAAGTGGGGCTCGGGAAGAGACCCAGTACTTC.

The chain links TRBV7-9 to TRBJ2-7; TRBD1 is a possible D gene (6 bases). Germline lookup yields CDR1 SEHNR and CDR2 FQNEAQ (reference sequence). CDR3 length: 15 amino acids. V was clipped by 6 bases and J by 7 bases, with 22 bases between them. The CDR3 reads CASSRWGGGQSEQYF. The CDR3 bases are TGTGCCAGCAGTCGGTGGGGTGGGGGACAAAGTGAGCAGTACTTC.

There are a few counts of this clone. The CDR3 DNA reads as TGTGCCAGCAGCACCCGTGTGATAGCGGGGGCCTACAATGAGCAGTTCTTC. Its translation is CASSTRVIAGAYNEQFF. This chain connects TRBV9 to TRBJ2-1; 9 bases map to TRBD2. CDR1 is SGDLS and CDR2 is YYNGEE in the germline V gene. With 4 bases clipped from V and 2 bases from J, the junction kept 10 bases outside the gene matches. This CDR3 comprises 17 residues.

The chain joins TRBV5-1 to TRBJ1-2; D not resolved. The CDR3 length is 16 residues. The V end lost 6 bases, the J end lost 3 bases, and 21 bases lay between the germline ends. Germline V gene lookup returns CDR1 SGHRS and CDR2 YFSETQ. The CDR3: CASTPEGGQADYGYTF. DNA of the CDR3: TGCGCCAGCACCCCGGAGGGCGGCCAAGCGGACTATGGCTACACCTTC.

The chain combines TRBV9 with TRBJ1-1, with D possibly TRBD1 on 5 matching bases. Germline V gives CDR1 SGDLS, CDR2 YYNGEE. This CDR3 is 15 amino acids long. V lost 0 bases, J lost 0 bases, and 9 bases lay in between. DNA of the CDR3: TGTGCCAGCAGCGTAGTGGGGGAGGTGAACACTGAAGCTTTCTTT. This codes for CASSVVGEVNTEAFF. Full variable domain (remainder filled in from reference TRBV9 and TRBJ1-1): DSGVTQTPKHLITATGQRVTLRCSPRSGDLSVYWYQQSLDQGLQFLIQYYNGEERAKGNILERFSAQQFPDLHSELNLSSLELGDSALYFCASSVVGEVNTEAFFGQGTRLTVV.

In this sample, this clone turned up once. The chain couples TRBV7-3 to TRBJ2-5; 7 nucleotides match TRBD1. Germline V gene sequence: CDR1 SGHTA, CDR2 FQGTGA. V was clipped by 8 bases and J by 4 bases; unmatched bases: 7. The CDR3 extends over 13 amino acids. CDR3: CASQKGAGETQYF. As DNA, the CDR3 is TGTGCCAGCCAAAAGGGGGCAGGAGAGACCCAGTACTTC.

The V call is TRBV7-2, the J call TRBJ1-1; unclear D gene. Trimming removed 1 base from V and 2 bases from J, with 8 bases in between. The CDR3 extends over 14 amino acids. CDR1 and CDR2 from the germline V gene are SGHTA and FQGNSA. Here the CDR3 DNA reads TGTGCCAGCAGCTTAGGACGGAGAAACACTGAAGCTTTCTTT. Its translation is CASSLGRRNTEAFF.

The rearrangement joins TRBV7-8 to TRBJ2-5, with 9 bases identical to TRBD1. J gave up 2 bases and V 5 bases, and 3 bases lay outside the gene matches. Germline CDR1 is SGHVS and CDR2 is FQNEAQ. CDR3 length: 14 residues. The CDR3 region is CASSNDRGQETQYF. DNA of the CDR3: TGTGCCAGCAGCAACGACAGGGGGCAAGAGACCCAGTACTTC. The complete variable domain, with remaining parts taken from reference TRBV7-8 and TRBJ2-5, reads GAGVSQSPRYKVAKRGQDVALRCDPISGHVSLFWYQQALGQGPEFLTYFQNEAQLDKSGLPSDRFFAERPEGSVSTLKIQRTQQEDSAVYLCASSNDRGQETQYFGPGTRLLVL.

V is TRBV27 and J is TRBJ2-1, with 8 bases aligning to TRBD2. Looked up from germline, CDR1 is MNHEY and CDR2 is SMNVEV (reference sequence). Losses at the gene ends were 1 base for V and 7 bases for J; bases not matched to a gene: 9. The length of the CDR3 is 16 residues. CDR3 nucleotide sequence: TGTGCCAGCAGTTTATGGCCGGGACTAGGAGGAAATGAGCAGTTCTTC. Residues: CASSLWPGLGGNEQFF.

The CDR3 sequence: CSVERQETQYF. CDR3 DNA: TGCAGCGTTGAACGGCAAGAGACCCAGTACTTC. The genes are TRBV29-1 and TRBJ2-5, with unresolved D. Germline assignment: CDR1 SQVTM and CDR2 ANQGSEA. V dropped 2 bases and J dropped 2 bases, with 3 bases sitting between them. CDR3 length: 11 amino acids.

This chain uses TRBV7-2 with TRBJ1-5, with unresolved D. Trimming pared 1 base from V and 7 bases from J, leaving 8 bases between. CDR1 is SGHTA, CDR2 FQGNSA, per germline. The CDR3 loop spans 13 amino acids. CDR3 DNA sequence: TGTGCCAGCAGCTTAGGCGCCCAACAGCCCCAGCATTTT. Amino acid sequence: CASSLGAQQPQHF.

This clone appeared once. This rearrangement joins TRBV4-3 to TRBJ1-2; 8 bases agree with TRBD1. This CDR3 region has 14 residues. V shed 1 base and J 7 bases; nucleotides not matched to a gene: 5. CDR1 is LGHNA and CDR2 is YSLEER in the germline V gene. CDR3 coding DNA: TGCGCCAGCAGCCAAGGGACAGGGAAGGGTGGCTACACCTTC. Protein product: CASSQGTGKGGYTF.

The CDR3 bases are TGTGCCAGCAGCCCCCGGGGACAGTTCTCTGGAAACACCATATATTTT. Its protein is CASSPRGQFSGNTIYF. This chain links TRBV7-2 with TRBJ1-3, with 7 bases fitting TRBD1. Germline CDR1 and CDR2: SGHTA and FQGNSA. The CDR3 contains 16 residues. V lost 5 bases, J lost 0 bases, and 7 bases stayed unmatched.

The chain couples TRBV19 to TRBJ2-7; tentatively, D is TRBD1 (6 bases). Germline CDR1 reads LNHDA; CDR2 reads SQIVND (reference sequence). There are 18 residues in the CDR3. Trimming took 4 bases from V and 3 from J, leaving 25 bases between them. The DNA for the CDR3 is TGTGCCAGTAGTACTCCCCACCTTGGACAGTCCGGGTTCTACGAGCAGTACTTC. Translating it yields CASSTPHLGQSGFYEQYF.

This chain uses TRBV7-2 with TRBJ2-2, with TRBD1 matching over 9 bases. The CDR3 is 16 residues long. Trimming cost V 5 bases and J 6 bases; bases outside gene matches: 10. From germline, CDR1 is SGHTA and CDR2 FQGNSA. For the CDR3, the DNA is TGTGCCAGCAGCCGGGCCGGGACAGGGATACCCGGGGAGCTGTTTTTT. The encoded protein is CASSRAGTGIPGELFF.

This clone was counted between two and nine times. The rearrangement joins TRBV6-5 to TRBJ1-1, with 7 bases fitting TRBD1. Germline V gives CDR1 MNHEY, CDR2 SVGAGI. The trim removed 8 bases at V and 4 bases at J, leaving 7 bases unmatched. There are 13 residues in the CDR3. In nucleotides, the CDR3 is TGTGCCAGCGAGGGGGCCGGTCGCACTGAAGCTTTCTTT. Its protein product is CASEGAGRTEAFF.

J is TRBJ1-4 and V is TRBV6-6; tentative D call: TRBD1 (6 bases). Trimming shortened V by 5 bases and J by 0 bases, and 13 bases separated the two germline ends. The CDR3 is 16 residues long. Germline V gives CDR1 MNHNY, CDR2 SVGAGI (reference sequence). In DNA, the CDR3 is TGTGCCAGCAGTCGGGGGGGGCCGGCAACTAATGAAAAACTGTTTTTT. Translating gives CASSRGGPATNEKLFF.

The rearrangement links TRBV4-1 to TRBJ2-2; possibly TRBD2 for D (6 bases). The CDR3 length is 19 residues. Germline lookup yields CDR1 MGHRA and CDR2 YSYEKL. Trimming took 0 bases from V and 2 from J, leaving 19 bases between them. The CDR3 region is CASSQDLSTVAANTGELFF. The CDR3 DNA follows: TGCGCCAGCAGCCAAGACCTATCAACAGTAGCGGCAAACACCGGGGAGCTGTTTTTT.

CDR3 sequence: CASLGQGAMRKLFF. The CDR3 DNA reads TGTGCCAGCCTCGGACAGGGGGCGATGCGAAAACTGTTTTTT. This sequence joins TRBV25-1 and TRBJ1-4; 11 nucleotides align to TRBD1. From germline, CDR1 is MGHDK and CDR2 SYGVNS. V lost 8 bases, J lost 10 bases, and 9 bases stayed unmatched. This CDR3 has 14 residues.

The chain employs TRBV27 and TRBJ2-3; 8 bases are shared with TRBD2. The ends lost 7 bases at V and 1 base at J; junction bases unmatched: 10. The CDR3 is 16 residues long. Germline assignment: CDR1 MNHEY and CDR2 SMNVEV (reference sequence). The CDR3 DNA follows: TGTGCCAGCACTCGGGGCCGAGCGGGGGGCACAGATACGCAGTATTTT. The encoded protein is CASTRGRAGGTDTQYF.

This clone turned up a few times. V usage is TRBV5-1 and J usage is TRBJ2-3, with TRBD1 matching 12 bases. The CDR3 runs to 15 residues. V lost 6 bases and J lost 7; bases outside the gene matches: 9. Per germline, CDR1 SGHRS and CDR2 YFSETQ. CDR3 sequence (DNA): TGCGCCAGCAACCCCGGGACAGGGGGCGTCAATACGCAGTATTTT. Its translation is CASNPGTGGVNTQYF.

V and J are TRBV19 and TRBJ1-5, with D uncertain. V shed 6 bases and J shed 3 bases, with 18 bases lying between them. This CDR3 is built from 16 residues. Germline CDR1 is LNHDA and CDR2 is SQIVND (reference sequence). The CDR3 DNA is TGTGCCAGTAGCCCCGAGGAGGCTTCCTCCAATCAGCCCCAGCATTTT. Residues: CASSPEEASSNQPQHF.

This clone was detected only once. The chain has TRBV4-3 and TRBJ2-1; 7 positions agree with TRBD2. Germline CDR1 and CDR2: LGHNA and YSLEER. The CDR3 is made up of 16 amino acids. V lost 0 bases to trimming and J lost 3 bases; unmatched junction nucleotides: 5. The CDR3 DNA reads TGCGCCAGCAGCCAAGAAGAGCTAGCGGACTACAATGAGCAGTTCTTC. It encodes CASSQEELADYNEQFF.

The chain is built from TRBV18 and TRBJ2-3; D ambiguous. Trimming stripped 3 bases from V and 6 bases from J, with 4 bases between. Germline loops: CDR1 KGHSH, CDR2 LQKENI. CDR3 length: 11 amino acids. CDR3 DNA sequence: TGTGCCAGCTCACCGCGGGATACGCAGTATTTT. Its translation: CASSPRDTQYF. The whole variable domain, remainder taken from reference TRBV18 and TRBJ2-3, is NAGVMQNPRHLVRRRGQEARLRCSPMKGHSHVYWYRQLPEEGLKFMVYLQKENIIDESGMPKERFSAEFPKEGPSILRIQQVVRGDSAAYFCASSPRDTQYFGPGTRLTVL.

Here the CDR3 reads CASSKTAYGYTF. The CDR3 DNA reads TGTGCCAGTAGTAAGACAGCCTATGGCTACACCTTC. V gene TRBV19 combines with J gene TRBJ1-2; D possibly corresponds to TRBD1 (5 bases). The CDR3 spans 12 residues. Deletions cut 4 bases from V and 4 bases from J, with 7 bases between. Looked up from germline, CDR1 is LNHDA and CDR2 is SQIVND (reference sequence).

The V gene is TRBV10-3, the J gene TRBJ1-2, with 9 positions matching TRBD1. Trimming cost V 3 bases and J 6 bases; bases outside gene matches: 5. Germline V lookup: CDR1 ENHRY, CDR2 SYGVKD. This CDR3 comprises 14 residues. The CDR3 loop reads CAISDRGQGDGYTF. The CDR3 DNA sequence: TGTGCCATCAGTGATCGGGGACAGGGTGATGGCTACACCTTC.

The chain links TRBV5-4 to TRBJ1-1; perhaps TRBD1 as D (6 bases). Germline assignment: CDR1 SGHNT and CDR2 YYREEE (reference sequence). CDR3 size: 15 residues. V lost 0 bases and J lost 4, with 13 bases in between. As DNA, the CDR3 is TGTGCCAGCAGCTTGGACTGGGGGGGCAGCACTGAAGCTTTCTTT. Amino acid sequence: CASSLDWGGSTEAFF.

CDR3 coding DNA: TGTGCCAGCAGCGTAGGGACTAGCGGGAGGGGAGCACGGGGGGAGACCCAGTACTTC. Translating it yields CASSVGTSGRGARGETQYF. V gene TRBV9 combines with J gene TRBJ2-5, with TRBD2 matching over 15 bases. CDR1 and CDR2 (germline): SGDLS, YYNGEE. The trim removed 0 bases at V and 5 bases at J, leaving 11 bases unmatched. This CDR3 region has 19 residues. The full variable domain, in which reference TRBV9 and TRBJ2-5 provide the parts outside the CDR3, is DSGVTQTPKHLITATGQRVTLRCSPRSGDLSVYWYQQSLDQGLQFLIQYYNGEERAKGNILERFSAQQFPDLHSELNLSSLELGDSALYFCASSVGTSGRGARGETQYFGPGTRLLVL.

V gene TRBV19 combines with J gene TRBJ1-3; maybe TRBD1 (6 bases). Germline V gene sequence: CDR1 LNHDA, CDR2 SQIVND (reference sequence). The CDR3 contains 18 residues. The CDR3 sequence: CASVRLDRSISPGNTIYF. The CDR3 nucleotides read TGTGCGAGCGTTCGGCTGGACAGATCCATATCTCCTGGAAACACCATATATTTT.